This T cell receptor beta chain was profiled in a study of blood T cell repertoires in COVID-19. Source study methods: Estimation of nucleated cell counts relied on the amplification of reference gene primers. Method: immunoSEQ multiplex PCR; TCRdb's copy keeps in-frame clones and lacks some. V and J calls and clone size are as listed in that table; D and trimming were resolved from the DNA. The sample lists hundreds of thousands of clones, more than 85% occurring once. This clone was recorded once. Either two negative PCRs, clearance, or symptom resolution qualified Cohort 3 donors as recovered. Trimming removed 5 bases from V and 2 bases from J, with 5 bases in between. From germline, CDR1 is MDHEN and CDR2 SYDVKM. The CDR3 contains 12 residues.

V usage is TRBV28 and J usage is TRBJ2-3, with D hard to call. Sequencing was carried out using PBMCs or T cells enriched from blood (not recorded which). The source of this sequence is a woman aged 25 to 39 who had recovered from COVID-19. The CDR3: CASSPNTDTQYF. DNA for the CDR3: TGTGCCAGCAGTCCCAACACAGATACGCAGTATTTT.